The next 18 T cell receptor beta chains were all read from a single sample in a study of blood T cell repertoires in COVID-19. Generated by immunoSEQ multiplex PCR, the TCRdb table keeps only in-frame clones and is missing some. The sample yields around 320,000 clones, 90% to 95% seen once. What was sequenced was PBMCs or T cells enriched from blood (not recorded which). The receptors come from a woman aged 25 to 39 who had been exposed to COVID-19.

The V call is TRBV7-9, the J call TRBJ1-6; 9 bases line up with TRBD1. CDR1 and CDR2 (germline): SEHNR, FQNEAQ (reference sequence). V was clipped by 4 bases and J by 5 bases; unmatched bases: 3. The CDR3 runs to 15 residues. CDR3 sequence: CASSWRTGDNSPLHF. The CDR3 coding sequence is TGTGCCAGCAGCTGGAGGACAGGGGATAATTCACCCCTCCACTTT.

V gene TRBV9 combines with J gene TRBJ2-1, with 12 bases fitting TRBD2. Germline CDR1 SGDLS, CDR2 YYNGEE. V dropped 4 bases and J dropped 3; count of bases not matched to a gene: 11. The CDR3 contains 18 residues. The CDR3 DNA reads as TGTGCCAGCAGCCCCCGGGCTAGCGGGGGGGCCAACTACAATGAGCAGTTCTTC. This encodes CASSPRASGGANYNEQFF.

This clone appeared a few times. The CDR3 spells CASSSDPGSNYGYTF. The CDR3 DNA sequence: TGTGCCAGCTCATCTGACCCGGGGTCTAACTATGGCTACACCTTC. V usage is TRBV18 and J usage is TRBJ1-2, with D unclear. The V end was cut by 5 bases, the J end by 0 bases, with 13 bases between. Germline CDR1 reads KGHSH; CDR2 reads LQKENI. CDR3 length: 15 residues.

The gene calls are TRBV7-2 and TRBJ2-7; D unresolved. The length of the CDR3 is 14 residues. V was cut by 2 bases and J by 3 bases, with 11 bases left in between. Germline assignment: CDR1 SGHTA and CDR2 FQGNSA. For the CDR3, the DNA is TGTGCCAGCAGCTTACGCCCCGCCGGCTACGAGCAGTACTTC. This encodes CASSLRPAGYEQYF.

The J gene is TRBJ1-1, the V gene TRBV6-4; D gene uncertain. The CDR3 contains 12 residues. Trimming removed 2 bases from V and 7 bases from J, with 8 bases in between. The V gene's germline CDR1 is MRHNA and CDR2 SNTAGT. Here the CDR3 reads CASSDAALEAFF. The CDR3 DNA is TGTGCCAGCAGTGACGCAGCGCTTGAAGCTTTCTTT.

The chain is built from TRBV19 and TRBJ1-4; 9 bases are shared with TRBD1. Germline values: CDR1 LNHDA, CDR2 SQIVND (reference sequence). V lost 3 bases and J lost 7; bases outside the gene matches: 6. The CDR3 consists of 15 residues. CDR3 coding DNA: TGTGCCAGTAGTATTGCCGGGACAGGGCGTGAAAAACTGTTTTTT. Residues: CASSIAGTGREKLFF.

This chain joins TRBV19 and TRBJ1-2, with D perhaps TRBD1 (5 bases). The CDR3 is 14 residues long. From germline, CDR1 is LNHDA and CDR2 SQIVND (reference sequence). V lost 3 bases and J 5 bases, leaving 13 bases between the germline ends. The CDR3 sequence: CASSIWRGLYGYTF. The CDR3 region has the DNA TGTGCCAGTAGTATTTGGCGGGGACTATATGGCTACACCTTC.

V gene TRBV5-8 combines with J gene TRBJ2-2; 11 nucleotides agree with TRBD2. J lost 1 base, V lost 4 bases, and 6 bases had no gene match. This CDR3 spans 17 amino acids. Germline CDR1 SGHTS, CDR2 YDEGEE. The CDR3 spells CASSAGLADGNTGELFF. For the CDR3, the DNA is TGTGCCAGCAGCGCGGGACTAGCGGACGGGAACACCGGGGAGCTGTTTTTT.

The CDR3 DNA follows: TGTGCCAGCAGCGCCACAGGTCAGGGTGGCTACACCTTC. It specifies CASSATGQGGYTF. V is TRBV5-4 and J is TRBJ1-2; tentative D call: TRBD1 (5 bases). Germline CDR1 is SGHNT and CDR2 is YYREEE (reference sequence). The CDR3 length is 13 residues. Trimming stripped 4 bases from V and 7 bases from J, with 14 bases between.

V gene TRBV4-1 combines with J gene TRBJ2-3; 9 nucleotides line up with TRBD2. CDR3 length: 17 amino acids. CDR1 MGHRA and CDR2 YSYEKL come from the germline V gene. After removal of 4 bases from V and 1 base from J, the junction contained 9 bases not matched to a gene. The CDR3 nucleotides read TGCGCCAGCAGCCCTACTCTTAGCGGGGGCCGCACAGATACGCAGTATTTT. This sequence encodes CASSPTLSGGRTDTQYF.

The rearrangement uses TRBV10-3 and TRBJ1-1; 11 bases agree with TRBD1. In germline, CDR1 is ENHRY, CDR2 SYGVKD. V gave up 4 bases and J gave up 6 bases; unmatched junction bases: 10. The CDR3 is 16 amino acids. The DNA of the CDR3 is TGTGCCATCAGTGGGGACAGGGGGGGTGTGTCGGCTGAAGCTTTCTTT. Translation gives CAISGDRGGVSAEAFF.

The chain has TRBV10-3 and TRBJ2-5; D is perhaps TRBD1 (5 bases). The length of the CDR3 is 13 residues. Trimming removed 6 bases at V and 2 bases at J, with 10 bases between. The germline V gene has CDR1 ENHRY and CDR2 SYGVKD. The CDR3 reads CAIRSTAQETQYF. In nucleotides, the CDR3 is TGTGCCATCAGATCGACAGCTCAAGAGACCCAGTACTTC.

The genes are TRBV19 and TRBJ1-5; D unresolved. Deletions cut 3 bases from V and 6 bases from J, with 15 bases between. Germline V gene data show CDR1 as LNHDA and CDR2 as SQIVND (reference sequence). The CDR3 length is 15 residues. The CDR3 sequence is CASSISLGASQPQHF. The DNA for the CDR3 is TGTGCCAGTAGTATTTCCCTTGGAGCCTCTCAGCCCCAGCATTTT.

The chain couples TRBV7-6 to TRBJ2-5; TRBD2 aligns across 8 bases. The CDR3 contains 15 residues. Germline V gives CDR1 SGHVS, CDR2 FNYEAQ. The J segment lost 7 bases and the V segment lost 5 bases, leaving 12 bases of the junction unmatched. The CDR3 here is CASSPPGTRWTTQYF. The CDR3 DNA sequence: TGTGCCAGCAGCCCACCCGGGACTAGATGGACGACCCAGTACTTC.

The V and J genes are TRBV2 and TRBJ1-3; D possibly corresponds to TRBD1 (5 bases). This CDR3 is 16 amino acids long. V was cut by 6 bases and J by 1 base, with 16 bases left in between. The germline V gene has CDR1 SNHLY and CDR2 FYNNEI. CDR3 sequence: CASRGLRGGSGNTIYF. CDR3 sequence (DNA): TGTGCCAGCAGGGGACTGCGGGGAGGGTCTGGAAACACCATATATTTT. The full variable domain, its missing parts supplied by reference TRBV2 and TRBJ1-3, is EPEVTQTPSHQVTQMGQEVILRCVPISNHLYFYWYRQILGQKVEFLVSFYNNEISEKSEIFDDQFSVERPDGSNFTLKIRSTKLEDSAMYFCASRGLRGGSGNTIYFGEGSWLTVV.

The CDR3 here is CASSGRGGGQENSPLHF. The CDR3 DNA follows: TGTGCCAGCAGTGGGAGAGGAGGGGGACAGGAGAATTCACCCCTCCACTTT. This chain uses TRBV6-1 with TRBJ1-6, with 8 bases that match TRBD1. The CDR3 extends over 17 amino acids. With V trimmed by 4 bases and J by 7 bases, 12 bases remained unmatched. Germline-derived CDR1 and CDR2 are MNHNS and SASEGT.

This rearrangement joins TRBV11-2 to TRBJ2-5; 12 positions match TRBD2. The CDR3 has 16 amino acids. The J segment lost 4 bases and the V segment lost 1 base, leaving 4 bases of the junction unmatched. Germline assignment: CDR1 SGHAT and CDR2 FQNNGV. The CDR3 DNA follows: TGTGCCAGCAGCTTAGCTAGCGGGGGGGCCGGAGAGACCCAGTACTTC. Amino acids: CASSLASGGAGETQYF.

The chain is built from TRBV5-1 and TRBJ1-4; TRBD1 aligns across 12 bases. J was trimmed by 7 bases and V by 4 bases; bases with no gene match: 17. Germline CDR1 reads SGHRS; CDR2 reads YFSETQ. CDR3 length: 19 residues. Here the CDR3 reads CASSANPPGQGARIEKLFF. The CDR3 nucleotides read TGCGCCAGCAGCGCGAACCCTCCGGGACAGGGGGCGCGGATTGAAAAACTGTTTTTT.